A selection of T cell receptor beta chains follows, all from one sample in a study of blood T cells in healthy people across ages. TCRdb reanalysed the 5' RACE reads using MiXCR and keeps one entry per CDR3 protein. The sample has over 1,500,000 distinct CDR3 sequences; around half are singletons. Material for sequencing was blood. Every receptor here comes from a middle-aged woman in good health. The CDR3 runs from the conserved cysteine through the conserved F or W. Each record gives: CDR3 DNA, CDR3 protein, D gene, J gene, CDR3 length, clone size, V gene. The D gene is left open where the match is weak. Only some rows state a clone size, as once, few, many or a class for expanded clones.

DNA: TGTGCCAGCAGCAAAGAGGGCAGGACGAGCTCCTACAATGAGCAGTTCTTC; CDR3: CASSKEGRTSSYNEQFF; D: NA; J: TRBJ2-1; length: 17; size: few; V: TRBV21-1
DNA: TGTGCCAGCAGTGAAGGAACAGGGGGCAGAAACTATGGCTACACCTTC; CDR3: CASSEGTGGRNYGYTF; D: TRBD1; J: TRBJ1-2; length: 16; size: NA; V: TRBV6-1
DNA: TGTGCCAGCAGCTTAGGGCAGCCTTCGCTGTTTTTT; CDR3: CASSLGQPSLFF; D: NA; J: TRBJ1-4; length: 12; size: few; V: TRBV7-2
DNA: TGCAGCGTTGAAAGGAACACTGAAGCTTTCTTT; CDR3: CSVERNTEAFF; D: NA; J: TRBJ1-1; length: 11; size: few; V: TRBV29-1
DNA: TGTGCCAGCAGCCCTGCAACCCAGGGTCGGCAGCATTTT; CDR3: CASSPATQGRQHF; D: NA; J: TRBJ1-5; length: 13; size: NA; V: TRBV3-1
DNA: TGTGCCAGCAGCTCCGGGACAGGATGTGGCTACACCTTC; CDR3: CASSSGTGCGYTF; D: TRBD1; J: TRBJ1-2; length: 13; size: few; V: TRBV7-2
DNA: TGTGCCAGCAGCTTCACACTAGCGGGGGGCTCCTACAATGAGCAGTTCTTC; CDR3: CASSFTLAGGSYNEQFF; D: TRBD2; J: TRBJ2-1; length: 17; size: NA; V: TRBV7-6
DNA: TGCAGTGCCCCCCGAGGGCAGGGAGGGGAGTATTTT; CDR3: CSAPRGQGGEYF; D: TRBD2; J: TRBJ2-3; length: 12; size: NA; V: TRBV20-1
DNA: TGCAGTGCTGAACCTTCGGCGAGCTCCTACAATGAGCAGTTCTTC; CDR3: CSAEPSASSYNEQFF; D: NA; J: TRBJ2-1; length: 15; size: NA; V: TRBV20-1
DNA: TGCGCCAGCAGCTCTCATACTCCGGGACAGGCGAACACAGATACGCAGTATTTT; CDR3: CASSSHTPGQANTDTQYF; D: TRBD1; J: TRBJ2-3; length: 18; size: NA; V: TRBV5-1
DNA: TGTGCCAGCAGTTTAGTTGAGCAGAAGTACTTC; CDR3: CASSLVEQKYF; D: NA; J: TRBJ2-7; length: 11; size: few; V: TRBV12-3/TRBV12-4
DNA: TGTGCCAGCAGCCCCCCCGCGGGGGGACTGAAAAACGCAGATACGCAGTATTTT; CDR3: CASSPPAGGLKNADTQYF; D: TRBD2; J: TRBJ2-3; length: 18; size: NA; V: TRBV6-1
DNA: TGCAGCGTTGCAGGGGGCAGTTATGAAAAACTGTTTTTT; CDR3: CSVAGGSYEKLFF; D: TRBD1; J: TRBJ1-4; length: 13; size: NA; V: TRBV29-1
DNA: TGTGCCAGCAGGCGCACAGATGCAACTAATGAAAAACTGTTTTTT; CDR3: CASRRTDATNEKLFF; D: NA; J: TRBJ1-4; length: 15; size: NA; V: TRBV6-6
DNA: TGCAGCGTTGGACGACAGTTCACAGATACGCAGTATTTT; CDR3: CSVGRQFTDTQYF; D: NA; J: TRBJ2-3; length: 13; size: few; V: TRBV29-1
DNA: TGTGCCAGCAGCGTGTTACAGGGGAGTTACCAAGAGACCCAGTACTTC; CDR3: CASSVLQGSYQETQYF; D: TRBD1; J: TRBJ2-5; length: 16; size: NA; V: TRBV9
DNA: TGTGCCAGCAGCTCTTACCTTGGAGGGCCCGGGACAGATACGCAGTATTTT; CDR3: CASSSYLGGPGTDTQYF; D: NA; J: TRBJ2-3; length: 17; size: NA; V: TRBV5-4
DNA: TGTGCCACCAGCTCCGCGGTGGGGCTCGGAATAGAGACCCAGTACTTC; CDR3: CATSSAVGLGIETQYF; D: NA; J: TRBJ2-5; length: 16; size: NA; V: TRBV15
DNA: TGTGCCAGCAGCCGATACGGGGGCGGGGAGACCCAGTACTTC; CDR3: CASSRYGGGETQYF; D: NA; J: TRBJ2-5; length: 14; size: NA; V: TRBV7-2
DNA: TGTGCCAGCAGCTTAAACGGGGACCACACAGATACGCAGTATTTT; CDR3: CASSLNGDHTDTQYF; D: NA; J: TRBJ2-3; length: 15; size: NA; V: TRBV7-3
DNA: TGTGCCAGCAGCCCTCCTGCTATTTTACGGACTAGCGGGGGGGACAATGAGCAGTTCTTC; CDR3: CASSPPAILRTSGGDNEQFF; D: TRBD2; J: TRBJ2-1; length: 20; size: few; V: TRBV7-3
DNA: TGTGCCAGCAGTTTCGGGGGAGTCCTGGCCGGGGAGCTGTTTTTT; CDR3: CASSFGGVLAGELFF; D: NA; J: TRBJ2-2; length: 15; size: NA; V: TRBV12-3/TRBV12-4
DNA: TGTGCCAGCAGGCCCACCGGGGGGATGAACAATGAGCAGTTCTTC; CDR3: CASRPTGGMNNEQFF; D: NA; J: TRBJ2-1; length: 15; size: few; V: TRBV21-1
DNA: TGTGTCAGCAGCCTAGGGGCCACGCAGTATTTT; CDR3: CVSSLGATQYF; D: NA; J: TRBJ2-3; length: 11; size: once; V: TRBV6-2/TRBV6-3
DNA: TGCAGCGTTGTAGGACCCATATCAGGAGATACGCAGTATTTT; CDR3: CSVVGPISGDTQYF; D: NA; J: TRBJ2-3; length: 14; size: few; V: TRBV29-1
DNA: TGCGCCAGCAGCCCCGAACCCGGGGCAGGAATCAGTGGCTACACCTTC; CDR3: CASSPEPGAGISGYTF; D: NA; J: TRBJ1-2; length: 16; size: NA; V: TRBV4-1
DNA: TGTGCCAGCAGTGGAACCAGGGTCGGGGCCAACGTCCTGACTTTC; CDR3: CASSGTRVGANVLTF; D: NA; J: TRBJ2-6; length: 15; size: few; V: TRBV6-6
DNA: TGTGCCAGCAGCCCACAAGCGGGGGGGAGAGAGACCCAGTACTTC; CDR3: CASSPQAGGRETQYF; D: TRBD2; J: TRBJ2-5; length: 15; size: few; V: TRBV3-1
DNA: TGTGCCAGCAGTAGCCCAGCGGGTTCTAGCACAGATACGCAGTATTTT; CDR3: CASSSPAGSSTDTQYF; D: NA; J: TRBJ2-3; length: 16; size: NA; V: TRBV27
DNA: TGTGCCACCCGACTAGCGGGGTTCTTGGATACGCAGTATTTT; CDR3: CATRLAGFLDTQYF; D: TRBD2; J: TRBJ2-3; length: 14; size: NA; V: TRBV12-3/TRBV12-4
DNA: TGTGCCAGCAGCTTGCAAAGACTAGCGGGTACCAATGAGCAGTTCTTC; CDR3: CASSLQRLAGTNEQFF; D: TRBD2; J: TRBJ2-1; length: 16; size: NA; V: TRBV7-8
DNA: TGCAGTGCTAGAGATCGCCATATTCGTACGTCCAATCAGCCCCAGCATTTT; CDR3: CSARDRHIRTSNQPQHF; D: NA; J: TRBJ1-5; length: 17; size: NA; V: TRBV20-1
DNA: TGTGCCAGCACCACGGTTGCAGGCGGGGGGGCCTACGCAGATACGCAGTATTTT; CDR3: CASTTVAGGGAYADTQYF; D: TRBD2; J: TRBJ2-3; length: 18; size: NA; V: TRBV2
DNA: TGTGCCAGCAGGCAGGCCCGGGGGGGTGACATTCAGTACTTC; CDR3: CASRQARGGDIQYF; D: TRBD2; J: TRBJ2-4; length: 14; size: NA; V: TRBV6-2/TRBV6-3
DNA: TGTGCCATCACCCTAGAGCGGGGGAGAGAGCAGTTCTTC; CDR3: CAITLERGREQFF; D: TRBD2; J: TRBJ2-1; length: 13; size: few; V: TRBV10-3
DNA: TGTGCCAGCAGTTCAGGGGGATCTGGGGGTACAGTAAAGCAGTTCTTC; CDR3: CASSSGGSGGTVKQFF; D: TRBD1; J: TRBJ2-1; length: 16; size: NA; V: TRBV12-3/TRBV12-4
DNA: TGTGCCAGCAACCAGGGAACAGGTGACACTGAGCAGTTCTTC; CDR3: CASNQGTGDTEQFF; D: NA; J: TRBJ2-1; length: 14; size: NA; V: TRBV2
DNA: TGTGCCACCAGTGACAGGGGAACCTACAATGAGCAGTTCTTC; CDR3: CATSDRGTYNEQFF; D: TRBD1; J: TRBJ2-1; length: 14; size: NA; V: TRBV15
DNA: TGTGCCAGCACCTACGGGGCGGCCAAAAACATTCAGTACTTC; CDR3: CASTYGAAKNIQYF; D: NA; J: TRBJ2-4; length: 14; size: NA; V: TRBV6-2/TRBV6-3
DNA: TGCAGTGCTAGGGACCCCAACGAGCAGTACTTC; CDR3: CSARDPNEQYF; D: NA; J: TRBJ2-7; length: 11; size: few; V: TRBV20-1
DNA: TGTGCCAGCAGTTACGGGGGCCAGGTGACCCAGTACTTC; CDR3: CASSYGGQVTQYF; D: NA; J: TRBJ2-5; length: 13; size: NA; V: TRBV6-2/TRBV6-3
DNA: TGTGCCAGCAGCTTAGGGGACAGTGGGAACATTCAGTACTTC; CDR3: CASSLGDSGNIQYF; D: TRBD1; J: TRBJ2-4; length: 14; size: many; V: TRBV7-2
DNA: TGTGCCAGCAGCCCCTGGGACAGGGTGTCGGAGACCCAGTTCTTC; CDR3: CASSPWDRVSETQFF; D: TRBD1; J: TRBJ2-1; length: 15; size: NA; V: TRBV11-2
DNA: TGCAGTGCTAGAACCTTCGGGGAAACTGAAGCTTTCTTT; CDR3: CSARTFGETEAFF; D: NA; J: TRBJ1-1; length: 13; size: NA; V: TRBV20-1
DNA: TGTGCCACCAGCAGAATTCAGACTAGCTCCTACGAGCAGTACTTC; CDR3: CATSRIQTSSYEQYF; D: NA; J: TRBJ2-7; length: 15; size: NA; V: TRBV15
DNA: TGTGCCACCGAAGGACCTCTAGCAGCGCCCTACGAGCAGTACTTC; CDR3: CATEGPLAAPYEQYF; D: NA; J: TRBJ2-7; length: 15; size: few; V: TRBV7-9
DNA: TGTGCCAGCAGCTTCTACAGGGGGCTAGTGAATGAGCAGTTCTTC; CDR3: CASSFYRGLVNEQFF; D: TRBD1; J: TRBJ2-1; length: 15; size: NA; V: TRBV7-8
DNA: TGTGCCAGCAGTGGCTACGACAGGGGGAACACTGAAGCTTTCTTT; CDR3: CASSGYDRGNTEAFF; D: TRBD1; J: TRBJ1-1; length: 15; size: NA; V: TRBV25-1
DNA: TGCAGTGCTAGAGATTGGGGGGCCGTTGGCACAGATACGCAGTATTTT; CDR3: CSARDWGAVGTDTQYF; D: NA; J: TRBJ2-3; length: 16; size: NA; V: TRBV20-1
DNA: TGTGCCAGCAGCCGCCCTGCGGCGACAGGGGAAAGGTACGAGCAGTACTTC; CDR3: CASSRPAATGERYEQYF; D: TRBD1; J: TRBJ2-7; length: 17; size: NA; V: TRBV28
DNA: TGTGCCAGCAGCTCCGAGGTGGTTGGGACCCAGTACTTC; CDR3: CASSSEVVGTQYF; D: NA; J: TRBJ2-5; length: 13; size: NA; V: TRBV5-5
DNA: TGTGCCAGCAGCCAAGGAACTAGGGACACCCCGGGACGGGGTGAGACCCAGTACTTC; CDR3: CASSQGTRDTPGRGETQYF; D: NA; J: TRBJ2-5; length: 19; size: NA; V: TRBV4-2
DNA: TGTGCCAGCAGCCCACGACAGGGGGATAATAACTATGGCTACACCTTC; CDR3: CASSPRQGDNNYGYTF; D: TRBD1; J: TRBJ1-2; length: 16; size: NA; V: TRBV7-2
DNA: TGTGCCAGCAGCAGGACACCAGGGACCTACAATGAGCAGTACTTC; CDR3: CASSRTPGTYNEQYF; D: NA; J: TRBJ2-7; length: 15; size: NA; V: TRBV7-8
DNA: TGTGCCAGCAGCCCGGGACAGAGATTAAAACTGTTTTTC; CDR3: CASSPGQRLKLFF; D: TRBD1; J: TRBJ1-4; length: 13; size: NA; V: TRBV5-6